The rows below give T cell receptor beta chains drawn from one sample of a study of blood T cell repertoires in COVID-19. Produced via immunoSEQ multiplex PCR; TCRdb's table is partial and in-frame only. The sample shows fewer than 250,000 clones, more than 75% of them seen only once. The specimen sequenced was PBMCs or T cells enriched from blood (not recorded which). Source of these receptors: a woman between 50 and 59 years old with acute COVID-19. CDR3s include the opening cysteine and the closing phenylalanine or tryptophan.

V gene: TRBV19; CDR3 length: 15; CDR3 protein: CASSSRGSTDQPQHF
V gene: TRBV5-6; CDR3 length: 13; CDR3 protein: CASSLAGDQPQHF
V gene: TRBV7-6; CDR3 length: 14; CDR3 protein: CASSLALGKETQYF
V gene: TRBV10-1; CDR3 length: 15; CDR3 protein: CASSDDRYFNYGYTF
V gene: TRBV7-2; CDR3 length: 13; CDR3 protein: CASSPGRGETQYF
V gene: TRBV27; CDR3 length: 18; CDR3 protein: CASSSSRQGPNTNYGYTF
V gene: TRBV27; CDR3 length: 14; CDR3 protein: CAIQRGMWDTEAFF
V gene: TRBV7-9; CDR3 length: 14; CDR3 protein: CASTVPGGRETQYF
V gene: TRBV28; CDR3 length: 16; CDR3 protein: CASSPNRDRVRYGYTF
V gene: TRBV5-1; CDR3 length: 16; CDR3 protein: CASSLISGEVTGELFF
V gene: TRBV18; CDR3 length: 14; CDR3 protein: CASSPERGSYGYTF
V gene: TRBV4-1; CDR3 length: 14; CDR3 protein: CASSTGTVQNIQYF
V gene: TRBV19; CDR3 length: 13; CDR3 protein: CASSIQRNQPQHF
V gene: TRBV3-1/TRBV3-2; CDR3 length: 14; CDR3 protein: CASRPGEINYGYTF
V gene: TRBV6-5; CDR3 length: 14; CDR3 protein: CASSYSRLGYGYTF
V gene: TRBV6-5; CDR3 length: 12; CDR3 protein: CASKQDTGELFF
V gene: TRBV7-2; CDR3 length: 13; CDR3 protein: CASSYYSNQPQHF
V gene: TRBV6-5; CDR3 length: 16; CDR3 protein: CASSYRQGNGNQPQHF
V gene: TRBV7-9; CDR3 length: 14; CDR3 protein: CASSLAGLGHGYTF
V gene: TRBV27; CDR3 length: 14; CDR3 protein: CASSFWGGNQPQHF
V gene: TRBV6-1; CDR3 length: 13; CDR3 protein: CASSESTGFGYTF
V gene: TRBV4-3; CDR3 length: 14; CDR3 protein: CASSQVGPGYGYTF
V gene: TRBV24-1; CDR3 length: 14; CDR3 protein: CATSDGGTSGTQYF
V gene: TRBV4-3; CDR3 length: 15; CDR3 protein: CASSYLADEQTEAFF
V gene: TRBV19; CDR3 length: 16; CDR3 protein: CASRSIRANSGNTIYF
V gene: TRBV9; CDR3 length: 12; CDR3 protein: CASSVVSTEAFF
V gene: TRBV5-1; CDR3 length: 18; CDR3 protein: CASSSPVGTGLSGTEAFF
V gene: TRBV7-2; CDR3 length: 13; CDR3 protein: CASSLAANYGYTF
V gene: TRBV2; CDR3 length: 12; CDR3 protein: CASSPLGQAGFF
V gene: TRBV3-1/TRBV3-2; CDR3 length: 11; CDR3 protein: CASTWNTEAFF
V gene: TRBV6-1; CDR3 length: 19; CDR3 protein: CASSDRGGQGWGSNQPQHF
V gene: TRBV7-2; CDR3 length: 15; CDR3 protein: CASSVVYGGTGELFF
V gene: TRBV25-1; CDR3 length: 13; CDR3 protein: CASQLGPNEKLFF
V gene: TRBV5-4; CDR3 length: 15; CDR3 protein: CASSLGVLVSGELFF
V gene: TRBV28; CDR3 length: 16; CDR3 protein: CASSLWSQAGLSQAFF
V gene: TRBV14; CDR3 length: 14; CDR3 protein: CASSQDRGGSGYTF
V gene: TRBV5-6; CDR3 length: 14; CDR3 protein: CASSSMDRAGGYTF
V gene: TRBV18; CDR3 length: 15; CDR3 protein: CASSGQGANTGELFF
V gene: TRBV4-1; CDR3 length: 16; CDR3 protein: CASSQDRGHRGTEAFF
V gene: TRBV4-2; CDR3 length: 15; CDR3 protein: CASSQETGLSQPQHF
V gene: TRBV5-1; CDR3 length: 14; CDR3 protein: CASTLQGDATEAFF
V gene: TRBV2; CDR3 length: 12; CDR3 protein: CASSAVVQPQHF
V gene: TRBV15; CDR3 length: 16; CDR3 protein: CATSRGAGRIYNEQFF
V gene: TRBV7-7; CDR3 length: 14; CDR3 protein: CASSVSRGLGELFF
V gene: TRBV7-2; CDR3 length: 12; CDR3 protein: CASSLQGNTIYF
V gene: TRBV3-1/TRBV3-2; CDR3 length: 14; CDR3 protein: CASSQVIGASPLHF
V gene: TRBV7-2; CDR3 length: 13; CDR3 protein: CASRQEWATPEYF
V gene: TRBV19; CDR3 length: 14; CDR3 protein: CASSPQDRASPLHF
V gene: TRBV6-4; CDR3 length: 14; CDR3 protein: CASRGQGAGSPLHF
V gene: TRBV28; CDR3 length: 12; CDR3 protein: CASSRSNQPQHF
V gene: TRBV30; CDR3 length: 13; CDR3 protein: CAWSVSEGQRAFF
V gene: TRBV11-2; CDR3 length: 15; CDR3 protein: CASSTTGQGHNEQFF
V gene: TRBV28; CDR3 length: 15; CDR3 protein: CASSLLAGGQETQYF
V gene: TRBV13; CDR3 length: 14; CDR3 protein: CASRNGRGRTEAFF
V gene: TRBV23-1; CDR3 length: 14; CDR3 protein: CASSEGGSNQPQHF
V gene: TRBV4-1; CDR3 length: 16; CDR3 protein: CASSQDPDRAWETQYF
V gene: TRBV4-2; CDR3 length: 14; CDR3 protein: CASSRQGRNTEAFF